This T cell receptor (beta chain) was obtained from a study of blood T cell repertoires in COVID-19. Study context: Sites across the United States, Italy and Spain contributed samples from acute and convalescent COVID-19. T cells, B-cell-depleted T cells, or PBMCs supplied cDNA or gDNA.

Generated by immunoSEQ multiplex PCR, the TCRdb table keeps only in-frame clones and is missing some. This sample yields about 260,000 clones, of which approximately 81% are seen a single time; under 5% belongs to the top ten. V was pared by 0 bases and J by 2 bases, with 16 bases between. The CDR3 extends over 17 amino acids. CDR1 and CDR2 from the germline V gene are SGHDN and FVKESK. Sequenced material: peripheral blood. The TCR sequence derives from a man in his fifties or sixties with acute or convalescent COVID-19. The chain uses TRBV14 and TRBJ2-5; D remains unclear. This CDR3 reads CASSQDAVTARQETQYF. The CDR3 DNA follows: TGTGCCAGCAGCCAAGATGCGGTTACGGCTAGGCAAGAGACCCAGTACTTC. Looking up the rest from reference TRBV14 and TRBJ2-5 gives the full variable domain: EAGVTQFPSHSVIEKGQTVTLRCDPISGHDNLYWYRRVMGKEIKFLLHFVKESKQDESGMPNNRFLAERTGGTYSTLKVQPAELEDSGVYFCASSQDAVTARQETQYFGPGTRLLVL.